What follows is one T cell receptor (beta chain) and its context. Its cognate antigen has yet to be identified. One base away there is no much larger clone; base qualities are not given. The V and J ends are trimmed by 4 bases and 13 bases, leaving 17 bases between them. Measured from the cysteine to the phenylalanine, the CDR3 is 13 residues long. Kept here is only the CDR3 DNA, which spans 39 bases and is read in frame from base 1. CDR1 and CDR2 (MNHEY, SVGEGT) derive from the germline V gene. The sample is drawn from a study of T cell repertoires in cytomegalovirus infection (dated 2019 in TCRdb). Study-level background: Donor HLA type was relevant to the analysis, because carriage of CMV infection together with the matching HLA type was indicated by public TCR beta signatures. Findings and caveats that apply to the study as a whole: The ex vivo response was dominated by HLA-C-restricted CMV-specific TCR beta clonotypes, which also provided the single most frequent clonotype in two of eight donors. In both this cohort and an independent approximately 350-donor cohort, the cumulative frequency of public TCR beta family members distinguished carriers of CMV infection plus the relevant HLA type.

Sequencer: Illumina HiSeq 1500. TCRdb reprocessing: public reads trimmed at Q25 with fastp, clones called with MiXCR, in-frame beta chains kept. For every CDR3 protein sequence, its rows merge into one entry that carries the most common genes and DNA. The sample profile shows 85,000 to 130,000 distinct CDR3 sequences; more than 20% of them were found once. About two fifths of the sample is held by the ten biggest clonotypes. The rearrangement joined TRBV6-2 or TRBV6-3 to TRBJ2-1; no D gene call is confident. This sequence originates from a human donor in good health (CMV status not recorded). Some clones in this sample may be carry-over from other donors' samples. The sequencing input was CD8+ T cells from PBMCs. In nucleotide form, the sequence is TGTGCCAGCAGTTCTCCATTACACCCCTCACAGTTCTTC. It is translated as CASSSPLHPSQFF.